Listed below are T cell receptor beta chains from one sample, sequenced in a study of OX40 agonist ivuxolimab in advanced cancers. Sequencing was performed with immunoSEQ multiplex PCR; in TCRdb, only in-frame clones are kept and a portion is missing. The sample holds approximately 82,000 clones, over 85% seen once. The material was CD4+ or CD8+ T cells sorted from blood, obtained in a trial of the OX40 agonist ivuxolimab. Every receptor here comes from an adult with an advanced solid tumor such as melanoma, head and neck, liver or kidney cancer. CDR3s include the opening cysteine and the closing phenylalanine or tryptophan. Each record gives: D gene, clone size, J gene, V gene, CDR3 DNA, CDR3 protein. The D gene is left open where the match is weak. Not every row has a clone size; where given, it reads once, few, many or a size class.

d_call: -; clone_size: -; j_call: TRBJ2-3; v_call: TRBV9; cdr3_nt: TGTGCCAGCAGCGCCCGCCATTACACAGATACGCAGTATTTT; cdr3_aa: CASSARHYTDTQYF
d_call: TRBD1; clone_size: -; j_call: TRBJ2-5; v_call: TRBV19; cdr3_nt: TGTGCCAGTAGTACCGACAGGGGGCGGGAGACCCAGTACTTC; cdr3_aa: CASSTDRGRETQYF
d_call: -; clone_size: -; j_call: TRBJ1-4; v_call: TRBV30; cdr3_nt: TGTGCCTGGAGTGTGGTGGACAACGAAAAACTGTTTTTT; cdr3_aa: CAWSVVDNEKLFF
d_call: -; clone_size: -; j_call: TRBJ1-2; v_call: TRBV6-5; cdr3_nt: TGTGCCAGCAGCCGAGGGGTTTGGGGCTACACCTTC; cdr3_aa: CASSRGVWGYTF
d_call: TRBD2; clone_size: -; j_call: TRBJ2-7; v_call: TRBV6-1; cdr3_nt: TGTGCCAGCAGTGCCAGGGAGGGCGCCTTGCGGGAGCAGTACTTC; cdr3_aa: CASSAREGALREQYF
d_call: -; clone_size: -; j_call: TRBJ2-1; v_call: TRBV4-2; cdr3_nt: TGTGCCAGCAGCCAAGGGGTGGACAGGCAGTTCTTC; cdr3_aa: CASSQGVDRQFF
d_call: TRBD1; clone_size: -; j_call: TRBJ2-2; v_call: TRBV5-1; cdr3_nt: TGCGCCAGCAGCTCGATCGGGACAGGTATCACCGGGGAGCTGTTTTTT; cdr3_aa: CASSSIGTGITGELFF
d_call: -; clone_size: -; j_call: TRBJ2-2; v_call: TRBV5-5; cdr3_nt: TGTGCCAGCAGCTTGGTACCCTCCGCCGGGGAGCTGTTTTTT; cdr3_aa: CASSLVPSAGELFF
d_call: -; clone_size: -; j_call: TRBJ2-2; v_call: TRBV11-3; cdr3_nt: TGTGCCAGCAGCTTAGATCCTACTACCGGGGAGCTGTTTTTT; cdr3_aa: CASSLDPTTGELFF
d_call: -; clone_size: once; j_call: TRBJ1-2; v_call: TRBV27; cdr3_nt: TGTGCCAGCAGCAAAGGTCCCACTTATGGCTACACCTTC; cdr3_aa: CASSKGPTYGYTF
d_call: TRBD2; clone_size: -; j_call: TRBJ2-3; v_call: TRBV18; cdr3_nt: TGTGCCAGCTCACCAATAGCGGGAGGATTAACAGATACGCAGTATTTT; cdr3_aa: CASSPIAGGLTDTQYF
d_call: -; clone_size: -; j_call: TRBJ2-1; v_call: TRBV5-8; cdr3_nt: TGTGCCAGCAGCTTGGAAAGGGGTGGGGACAATGAGCAGTTCTTC; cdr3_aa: CASSLERGGDNEQFF
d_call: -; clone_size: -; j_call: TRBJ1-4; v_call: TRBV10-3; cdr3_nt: TGTGCCATCAGTGATCTTCAGGGGAGCGAAAAACTGTTTTTT; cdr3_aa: CAISDLQGSEKLFF
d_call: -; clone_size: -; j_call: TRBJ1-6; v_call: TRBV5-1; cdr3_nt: TGCGCCAGCAGCCTACCAGGGGACAATTCACCCCTCCACTTT; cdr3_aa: CASSLPGDNSPLHF
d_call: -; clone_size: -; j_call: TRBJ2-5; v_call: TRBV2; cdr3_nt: TGTGCCAGCAGTGAAAGGCGGGACCAAGAGACCCAGTACTTC; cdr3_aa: CASSERRDQETQYF
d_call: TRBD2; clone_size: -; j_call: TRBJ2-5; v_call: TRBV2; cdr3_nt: TGTGCCAGCAGGGAACTAGCGGGGGCGCTCCAAGAGACCCAGTACTTC; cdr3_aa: CASRELAGALQETQYF
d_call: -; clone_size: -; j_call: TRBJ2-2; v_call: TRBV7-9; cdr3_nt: TGTGCCAGCAGCGGCTCGGGAAGCACCGGGGAGCTGTTTTTT; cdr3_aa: CASSGSGSTGELFF
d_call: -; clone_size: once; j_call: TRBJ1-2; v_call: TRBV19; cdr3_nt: TGTGCCAGTAGTTCGCGACGGACAGATAAGGATGGCTACACCTTC; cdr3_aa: CASSSRRTDKDGYTF
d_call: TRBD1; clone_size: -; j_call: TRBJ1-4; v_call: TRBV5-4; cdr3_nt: TGTGCCAGCAGCCCAGGACAGGGGGCTTCTAATGAAAAACTGTTTTTT; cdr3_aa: CASSPGQGASNEKLFF
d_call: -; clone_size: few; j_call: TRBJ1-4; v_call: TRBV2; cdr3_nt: TGTGCCAGCAGGGCAACTAATGAAAAACTGTTTTTT; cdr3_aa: CASRATNEKLFF
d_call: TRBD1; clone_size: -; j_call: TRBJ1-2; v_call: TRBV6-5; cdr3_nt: TGTGCCAGCAGTCCAAACCGACAGGGCTATGGCTACACCTTC; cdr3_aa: CASSPNRQGYGYTF
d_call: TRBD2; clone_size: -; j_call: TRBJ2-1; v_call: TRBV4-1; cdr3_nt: TGCGCCAGCAGCCCCCAGGGAGGTCTAGCGGGAGAGAGTGAGCAGTTCTTC; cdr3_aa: CASSPQGGLAGESEQFF
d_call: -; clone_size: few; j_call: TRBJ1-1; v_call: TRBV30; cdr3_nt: TGTGCCTGGAGCAGGGGAAAGGGCACTGAAGCTTTCTTT; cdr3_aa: CAWSRGKGTEAFF
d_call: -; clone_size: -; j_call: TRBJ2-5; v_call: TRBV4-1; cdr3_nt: TGCGCCAGCAGCCAAGAACACTTCCAAGAGACCCAGTACTTC; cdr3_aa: CASSQEHFQETQYF
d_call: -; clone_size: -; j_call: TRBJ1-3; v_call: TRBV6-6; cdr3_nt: TGTGCCAGCAGGCGGACAGCTGATGGAAACACCATATATTTT; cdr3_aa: CASRRTADGNTIYF
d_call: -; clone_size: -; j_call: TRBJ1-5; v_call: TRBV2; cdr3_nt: TGTGCCAGCAGTCCCGACGGATTTATCGATCCCCAGCATTTT; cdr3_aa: CASSPDGFIDPQHF
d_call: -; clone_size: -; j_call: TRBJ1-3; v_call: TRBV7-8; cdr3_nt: TGTGCCAGCAGCTTAGCGGGGACAAACACCATATATTTT; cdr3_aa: CASSLAGTNTIYF
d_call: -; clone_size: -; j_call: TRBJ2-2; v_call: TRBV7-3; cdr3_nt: TGTGCCAGCAGCTCCGGACACCTCACCGGGGAGCTGTTTTTT; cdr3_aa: CASSSGHLTGELFF
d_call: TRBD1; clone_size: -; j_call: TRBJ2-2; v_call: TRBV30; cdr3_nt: TGTGCCTGGAGTCCAGGGGGCTGGACCGGGGAGCTGTTTTTT; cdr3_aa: CAWSPGGWTGELFF
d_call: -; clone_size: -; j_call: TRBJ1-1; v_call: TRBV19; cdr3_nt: TGTGCCAGTAGTATGAGGTACACTGAAGCTTTCTTT; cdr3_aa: CASSMRYTEAFF
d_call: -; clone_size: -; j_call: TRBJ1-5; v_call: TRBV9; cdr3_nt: TGTGCCAGCAGCGTAGGTCAGCTGTCTCAGCCCCAGCATTTT; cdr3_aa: CASSVGQLSQPQHF